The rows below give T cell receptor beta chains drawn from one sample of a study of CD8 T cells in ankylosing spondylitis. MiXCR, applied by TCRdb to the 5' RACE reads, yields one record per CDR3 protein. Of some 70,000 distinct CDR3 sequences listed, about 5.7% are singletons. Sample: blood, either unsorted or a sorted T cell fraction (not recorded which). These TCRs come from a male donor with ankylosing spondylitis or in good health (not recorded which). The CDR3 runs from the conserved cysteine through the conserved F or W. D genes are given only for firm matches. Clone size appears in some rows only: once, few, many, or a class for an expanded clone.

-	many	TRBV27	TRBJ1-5	CASSGAAYSNQPQHF	TGTGCCAGCAGTGGGGCAGCTTATAGCAATCAGCCCCAGCATTTT
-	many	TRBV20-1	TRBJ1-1	CSASTAQELNTEAFF	TGCAGTGCTAGTACGGCTCAGGAGTTGAACACTGAAGCTTTCTTT
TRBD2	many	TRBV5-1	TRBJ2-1	CASRQTGTSENEQFF	TGCGCCAGCAGGCAAACCGGGACTAGCGAAAATGAGCAGTTCTTC
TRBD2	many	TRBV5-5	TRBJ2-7	CASSFASGPSYEQYF	TGTGCCAGCAGCTTCGCTAGCGGGCCCTCCTACGAGCAGTACTTC
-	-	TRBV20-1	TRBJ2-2	CSAIGGVGTGELFF	TGCAGTGCTATAGGGGGGGTGGGCACCGGGGAGCTGTTTTTT
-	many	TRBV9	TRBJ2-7	CASSEQGLNGGEQYF	TGTGCCAGCAGCGAACAGGGCCTGAACGGCGGCGAGCAGTACTTC
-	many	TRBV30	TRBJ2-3	CAWRPPGGEMTQYF	TGTGCCTGGAGACCGCCCGGCGGAGAGATGACGCAGTATTTT
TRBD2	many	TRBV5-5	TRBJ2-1	CASSGGTSGGGNYNEQFF	TGTGCCAGCAGCGGCGGGACTAGCGGGGGTGGAAATTACAATGAGCAGTTCTTC
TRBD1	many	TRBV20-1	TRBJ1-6	CSATDRGSVNNSPLHF	TGCAGTGCCACGGACAGGGGTTCGGTAAATAATTCACCCCTCCACTTT
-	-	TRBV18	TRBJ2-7	CASSPPSTAYEQYF	TGTGCCAGCTCACCACCGAGCACCGCCTACGAGCAGTACTTC
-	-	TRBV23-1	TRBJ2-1	CARIGWGDNEQFF	TGCGCCAGGATAGGCTGGGGAGACAATGAGCAGTTCTTC